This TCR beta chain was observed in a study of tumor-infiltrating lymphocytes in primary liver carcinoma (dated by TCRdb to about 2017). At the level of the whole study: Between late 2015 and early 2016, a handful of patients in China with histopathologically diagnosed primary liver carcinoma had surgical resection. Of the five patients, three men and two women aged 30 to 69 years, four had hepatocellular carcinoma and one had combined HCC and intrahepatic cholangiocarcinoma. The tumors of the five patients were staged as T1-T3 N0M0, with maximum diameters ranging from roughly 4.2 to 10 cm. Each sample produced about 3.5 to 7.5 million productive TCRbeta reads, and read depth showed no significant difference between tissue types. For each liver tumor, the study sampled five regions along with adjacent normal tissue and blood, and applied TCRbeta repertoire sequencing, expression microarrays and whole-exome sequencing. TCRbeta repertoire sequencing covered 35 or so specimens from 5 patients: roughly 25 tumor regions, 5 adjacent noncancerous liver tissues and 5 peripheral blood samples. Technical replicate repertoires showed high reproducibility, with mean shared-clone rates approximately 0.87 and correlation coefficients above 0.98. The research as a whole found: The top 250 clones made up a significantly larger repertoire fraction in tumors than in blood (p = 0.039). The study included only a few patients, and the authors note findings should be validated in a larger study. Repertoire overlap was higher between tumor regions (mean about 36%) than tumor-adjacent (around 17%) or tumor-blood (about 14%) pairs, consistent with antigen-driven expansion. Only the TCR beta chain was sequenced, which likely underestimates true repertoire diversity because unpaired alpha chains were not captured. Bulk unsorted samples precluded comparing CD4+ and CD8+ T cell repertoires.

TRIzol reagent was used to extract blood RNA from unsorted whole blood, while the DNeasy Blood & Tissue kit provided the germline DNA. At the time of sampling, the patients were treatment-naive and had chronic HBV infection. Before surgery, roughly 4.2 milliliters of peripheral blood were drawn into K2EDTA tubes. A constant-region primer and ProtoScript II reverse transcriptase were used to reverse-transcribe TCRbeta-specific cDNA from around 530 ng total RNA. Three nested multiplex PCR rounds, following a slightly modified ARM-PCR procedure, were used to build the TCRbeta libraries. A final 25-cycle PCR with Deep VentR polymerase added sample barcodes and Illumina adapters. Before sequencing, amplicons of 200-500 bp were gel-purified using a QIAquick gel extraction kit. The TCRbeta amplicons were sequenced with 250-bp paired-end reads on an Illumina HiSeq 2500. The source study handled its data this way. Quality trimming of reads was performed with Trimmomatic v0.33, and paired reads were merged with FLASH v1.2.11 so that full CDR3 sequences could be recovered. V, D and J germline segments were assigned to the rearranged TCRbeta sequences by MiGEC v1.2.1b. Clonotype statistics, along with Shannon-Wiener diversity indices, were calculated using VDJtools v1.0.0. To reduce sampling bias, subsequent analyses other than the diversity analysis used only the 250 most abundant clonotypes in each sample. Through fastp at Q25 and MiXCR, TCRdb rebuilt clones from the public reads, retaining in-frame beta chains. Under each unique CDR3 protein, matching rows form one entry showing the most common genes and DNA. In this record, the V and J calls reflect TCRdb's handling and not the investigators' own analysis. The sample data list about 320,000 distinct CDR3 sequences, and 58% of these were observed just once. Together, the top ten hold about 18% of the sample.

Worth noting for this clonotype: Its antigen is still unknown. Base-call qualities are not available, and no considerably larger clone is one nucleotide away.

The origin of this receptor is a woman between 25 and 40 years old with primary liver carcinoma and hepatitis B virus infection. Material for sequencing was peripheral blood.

The CDR3 is CASSSRTGWKQYF. The DNA sequence reads TGTGCCAGCAGTTCACGGACAGGGTGGAAGCAGTACTTC. The chain uses TRBV7-9 and TRBJ2-7; 8 middle bases align to TRBD1. V ends up 6 bases short and J 8 bases short, with an unmatched junction base count of 9. CDR1 and CDR2 (SEHNR, FQNEAQ) derive from the germline V gene (reference sequence). Inclusive of the bounding cysteine and phenylalanine, the CDR3 is 13 residues long. Just CDR3 DNA is preserved here, 39 bases in frame from base 1.